The source of this TCR beta chain is a study of monozygotic twins with inflammatory bowel disease. Regarding the study as a whole: Healthy co-twins had higher TCRbeta inverse Simpson diversity than their IBD twins.

TCRdb reprocessed the 5' RACE reads, with one entry per CDR3 protein and no DNA. This table holds around 200,000 distinct CDR3 sequences. A word on this clonotype: The antigen remains unidentified.

Sequencing was performed on blood. This TCR was recovered from a human donor with ulcerative colitis or Crohn's disease, or a healthy co-twin of an affected twin (not recorded which).

The CDR3 reads CASSFRANSDAGELFF. This chain joins TRBV7-8 and TRBJ2-2; as DNA is missing, the TRBD2 call by TCRdb cannot be tested. Germline CDR1 is SGHVS and CDR2 is FQNEAQ. The CDR3 loop spans 16 amino acids. Using reference TRBV7-8 and TRBJ2-2 for the parts outside the CDR3, the full variable domain is GAGVSQSPRYKVAKRGQDVALRCDPISGHVSLFWYQQALGQGPEFLTYFQNEAQLDKSGLPSDRFFAERPEGSVSTLKIQRTQQEDSAVYLCASSFRANSDAGELFFGEGSRLTVL.